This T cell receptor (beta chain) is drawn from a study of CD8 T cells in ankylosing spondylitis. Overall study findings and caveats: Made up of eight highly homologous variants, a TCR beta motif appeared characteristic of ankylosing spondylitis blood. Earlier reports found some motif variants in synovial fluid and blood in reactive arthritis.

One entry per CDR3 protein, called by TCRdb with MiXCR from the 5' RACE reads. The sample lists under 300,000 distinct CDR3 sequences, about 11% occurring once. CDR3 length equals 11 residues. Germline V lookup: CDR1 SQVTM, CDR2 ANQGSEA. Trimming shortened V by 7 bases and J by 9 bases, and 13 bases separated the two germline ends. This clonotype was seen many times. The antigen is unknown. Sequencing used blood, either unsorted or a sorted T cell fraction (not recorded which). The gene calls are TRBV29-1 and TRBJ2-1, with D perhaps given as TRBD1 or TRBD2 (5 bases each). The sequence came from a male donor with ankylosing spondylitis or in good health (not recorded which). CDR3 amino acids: CSGLLGAEQFF. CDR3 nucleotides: TGCAGCGGATTACTAGGGGCTGAGCAGTTCTTC.